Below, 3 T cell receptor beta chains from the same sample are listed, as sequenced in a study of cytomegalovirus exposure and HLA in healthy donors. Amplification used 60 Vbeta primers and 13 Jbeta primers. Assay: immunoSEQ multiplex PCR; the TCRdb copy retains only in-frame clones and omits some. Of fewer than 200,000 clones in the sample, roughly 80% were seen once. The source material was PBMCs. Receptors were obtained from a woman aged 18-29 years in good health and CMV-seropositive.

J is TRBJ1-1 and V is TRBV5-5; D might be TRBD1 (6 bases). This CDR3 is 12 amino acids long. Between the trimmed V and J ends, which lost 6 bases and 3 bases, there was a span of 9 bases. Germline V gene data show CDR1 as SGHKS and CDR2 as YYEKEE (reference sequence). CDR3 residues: CASKKGDTEAFF. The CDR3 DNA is TGTGCCAGCAAGAAGGGGGACACTGAAGCTTTCTTT.

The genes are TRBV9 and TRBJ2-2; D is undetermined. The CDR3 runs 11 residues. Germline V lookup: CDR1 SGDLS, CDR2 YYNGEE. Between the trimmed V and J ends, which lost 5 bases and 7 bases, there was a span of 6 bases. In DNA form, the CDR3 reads TGTGCCAGCAGGGCTAGCGGGGAGCTGTTTTTT. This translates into CASRASGELFF.

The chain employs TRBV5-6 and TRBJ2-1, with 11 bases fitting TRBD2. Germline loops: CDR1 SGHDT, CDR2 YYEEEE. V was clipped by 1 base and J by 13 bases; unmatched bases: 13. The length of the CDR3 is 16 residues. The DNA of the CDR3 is TGTGCCAGCAGCTTGAGTGCTAGCGGGGGGACGACAACCCAGTTCTTC. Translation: CASSLSASGGTTTQFF.